These T cell receptor beta chains were read from a single sample in a study of shared clonotypes between healthy human individuals. TCRdb's copy holds only in-frame clones and misses some; the assay was immunoSEQ multiplex PCR. There are approximately 500,000 clones in the sample; roughly 95% occur only once, and 0.055% to 0.075% lies in the top ten. The sample consisted of naive CD4+ T cells sorted from blood. These receptors came from a woman aged 30 to 39 in good health. Each CDR3 is given with its conserved first and last residue. The D gene is left open where the match is weak. The listing skips clone size in some rows; elsewhere it reads once, few, many or a size class.

abundance,len,v_gene,j_gene,d_gene,CDR3aa,CDR3nt
NA,15,TRBV19,TRBJ2-7,TRBD1,CASSTPSGTDYEQYF,TGTGCCAGTAGTACCCCATCCGGGACAGACTACGAGCAGTACTTC
NA,12,TRBV19,TRBJ2-7,NA,CASVGTSYEQYF,TGTGCCAGTGTCGGCACTTCCTACGAGCAGTACTTC
NA,17,TRBV19,TRBJ2-1,TRBD2,CASSIGLLAGGYNEQFF,TGTGCCAGTAGTATAGGATTACTAGCGGGAGGTTACAATGAGCAGTTCTTC
NA,17,TRBV23-1,TRBJ2-1,TRBD1,CASSQPRQGEVVNEQFF,TGCGCCAGCAGTCAACCCCGACAGGGGGAGGTAGTAAATGAGCAGTTCTTC
NA,12,TRBV28,TRBJ2-7,NA,CASTMSSYEQYF,TGTGCCAGCACGATGTCGTCGTACGAGCAGTACTTC
NA,12,TRBV29-1,TRBJ1-2,NA,CSVRTVLYGYTF,TGCAGCGTCCGGACAGTGTTATATGGCTACACCTTC
NA,13,TRBV27,TRBJ2-1,TRBD2,CASSSSVAGVLFF,TGTGCCAGCAGCTCCTCCGTGGCGGGAGTGCTGTTCTTC
NA,11,TRBV23-1,TRBJ2-7,NA,CASAATYEQYF,TGCGCCAGCGCAGCCACCTACGAGCAGTACTTC
NA,18,TRBV4-1,TRBJ2-6,NA,CASSQDRGADSGANVLTF,TGCGCCAGCAGCCAAGATCGGGGGGCGGACTCTGGGGCCAACGTCCTGACTTTC
NA,12,TRBV7-9,TRBJ2-5,TRBD2,CATSSGIETQYF,TGTGCCACCAGTAGCGGGATAGAGACCCAGTACTTC
NA,8,TRBV6-5,TRBJ2-7,NA,CAPYEQYF,TGTGCCCCGTACGAGCAGTACTTC
NA,14,TRBV6-5,TRBJ1-5,NA,CASSQWYSNQPQHF,TGTGCCAGCAGCCAATGGTATAGCAATCAGCCCCAGCATTTT
NA,15,TRBV10-1,TRBJ2-3,TRBD2,CASSTSGRSTDTQYF,TGCGCCAGCAGTACTAGCGGGAGGAGCACAGATACGCAGTATTTT
NA,13,TRBV19,TRBJ2-5,NA,CASSGQFQETQYF,TGTGCCAGTAGTGGACAGTTCCAAGAGACCCAGTACTTC
NA,14,TRBV7-9,TRBJ2-1,NA,CALGVGDVYNEQFF,TGTGCCCTAGGGGTGGGGGACGTATACAATGAGCAGTTCTTC
NA,12,TRBV28,TRBJ2-3,NA,CASSFDTDTQYF,TGTGCCAGCAGTTTCGACACAGATACGCAGTATTTT
NA,12,TRBV29-1,TRBJ2-1,NA,CTGRTGYNEQFF,TGCACCGGGCGGACTGGCTACAATGAGCAGTTCTTC
NA,15,TRBV19,TRBJ1-5,NA,CASSPQGNSNQPQHF,TGTGCCAGTAGTCCACAGGGTAATAGCAATCAGCCCCAGCATTTT
NA,18,TRBV28,TRBJ1-1,NA,CASIPLKFRGPLDTEAFF,TGTGCCAGCATCCCACTCAAGTTCCGGGGGCCCCTGGACACTGAAGCTTTCTTT
once,19,TRBV28,TRBJ1-3,NA,CASSLLTWGTATSGNTIYF,TGTGCCAGCAGTTTACTCACCTGGGGCACTGCAACCTCTGGAAACACCATATATTTT
NA,15,TRBV25-1,TRBJ2-1,NA,CASSDFIGTYNEQFF,TGTGCCAGCAGTGATTTTATCGGGACCTACAATGAGCAGTTCTTC
few,14,TRBV2,TRBJ2-7,TRBD2,CASSETSGSYEQYF,TGTGCCAGCAGTGAAACTAGCGGATCCTACGAGCAGTACTTC